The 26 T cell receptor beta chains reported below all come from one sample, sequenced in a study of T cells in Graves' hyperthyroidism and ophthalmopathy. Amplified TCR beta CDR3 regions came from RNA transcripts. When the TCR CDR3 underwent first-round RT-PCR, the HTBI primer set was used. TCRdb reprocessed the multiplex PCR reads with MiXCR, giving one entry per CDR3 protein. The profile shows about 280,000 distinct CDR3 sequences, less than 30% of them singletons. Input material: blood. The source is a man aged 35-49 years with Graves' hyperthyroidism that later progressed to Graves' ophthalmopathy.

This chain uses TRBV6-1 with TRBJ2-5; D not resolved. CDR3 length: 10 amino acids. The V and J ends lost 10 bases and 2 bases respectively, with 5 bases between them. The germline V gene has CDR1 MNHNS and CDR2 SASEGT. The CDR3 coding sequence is TGTGCCACTATGCAAGAGACCCAGTACTTC. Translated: CATMQETQYF.

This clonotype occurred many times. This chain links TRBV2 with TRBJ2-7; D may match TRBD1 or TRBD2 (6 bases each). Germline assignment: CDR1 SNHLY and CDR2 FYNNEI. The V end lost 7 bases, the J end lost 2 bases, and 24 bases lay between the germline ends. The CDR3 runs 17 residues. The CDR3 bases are TGTGCCAGCATCGTCAATTCACAGGGCGGGGCCGCCTACGAGCAGTACTTC. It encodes CASIVNSQGGAAYEQYF. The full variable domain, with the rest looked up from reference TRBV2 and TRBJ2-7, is EPEVTQTPSHQVTQMGQEVILRCVPISNHLYFYWYRQILGQKVEFLVSFYNNEISEKSEIFDDQFSVERPDGSNFTLKIRSTKLEDSAMYFCASIVNSQGGAAYEQYFGPGTRLTVT.

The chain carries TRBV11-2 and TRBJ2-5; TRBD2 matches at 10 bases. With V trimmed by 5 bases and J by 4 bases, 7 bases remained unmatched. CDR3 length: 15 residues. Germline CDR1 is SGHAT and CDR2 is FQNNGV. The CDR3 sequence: CASSMSGRAGETQYF. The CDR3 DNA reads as TGTGCCAGCAGCATGAGCGGGAGGGCCGGAGAGACCCAGTACTTC.

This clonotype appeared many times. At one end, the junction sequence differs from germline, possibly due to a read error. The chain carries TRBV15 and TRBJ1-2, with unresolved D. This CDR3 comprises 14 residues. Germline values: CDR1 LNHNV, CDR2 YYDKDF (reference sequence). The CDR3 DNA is TGTACCACCAGCAGTACTCTGGGAGGTGATGGCTACACCTTC. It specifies CTTSSTLGGDGYTF.

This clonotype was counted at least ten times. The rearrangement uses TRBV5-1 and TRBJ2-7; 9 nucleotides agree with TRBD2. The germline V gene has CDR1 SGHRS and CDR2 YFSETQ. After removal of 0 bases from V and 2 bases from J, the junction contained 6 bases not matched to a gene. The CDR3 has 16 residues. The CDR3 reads CASSLAVGGGAYEQYF. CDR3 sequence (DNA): TGCGCCAGCAGCTTGGCGGTCGGCGGGGGGGCCTACGAGCAGTACTTC. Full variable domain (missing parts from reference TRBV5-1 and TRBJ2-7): KAGVTQTPRYLIKTRGQQVTLSCSPISGHRSVSWYQQTPGQGLQFLFEYFSETQRNKGNFPGRFSGRQFSNSRSEMNVSTLELGDSALYLCASSLAVGGGAYEQYFGPGTRLTVT.

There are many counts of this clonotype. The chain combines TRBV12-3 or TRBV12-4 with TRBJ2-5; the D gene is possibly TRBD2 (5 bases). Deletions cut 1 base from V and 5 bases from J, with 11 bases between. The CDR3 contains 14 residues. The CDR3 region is CASSLGTRAETQYF. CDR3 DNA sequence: TGTGCCAGCAGTTTAGGGACGAGGGCGGAGACCCAGTACTTC.

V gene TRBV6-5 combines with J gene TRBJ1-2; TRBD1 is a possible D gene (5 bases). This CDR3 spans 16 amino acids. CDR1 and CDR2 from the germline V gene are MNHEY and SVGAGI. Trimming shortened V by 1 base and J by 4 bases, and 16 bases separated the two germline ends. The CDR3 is CASSYFLEGRGYGYTF. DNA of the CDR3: TGTGCCAGCAGTTACTTTCTAGAGGGACGGGGCTATGGCTACACCTTC.

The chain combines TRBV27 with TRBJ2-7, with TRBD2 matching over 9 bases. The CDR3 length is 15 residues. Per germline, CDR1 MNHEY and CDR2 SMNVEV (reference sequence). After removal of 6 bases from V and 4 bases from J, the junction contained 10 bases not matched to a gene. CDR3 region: CASRTTGTSHYEQYF. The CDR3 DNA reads TGTGCCAGCAGAACAACCGGGACTAGCCATTACGAGCAGTACTTC.

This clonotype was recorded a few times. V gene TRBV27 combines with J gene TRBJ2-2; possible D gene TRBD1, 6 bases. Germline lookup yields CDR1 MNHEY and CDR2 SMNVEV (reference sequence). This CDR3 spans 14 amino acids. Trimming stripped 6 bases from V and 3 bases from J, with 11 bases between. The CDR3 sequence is CASSRTAYTGELFF. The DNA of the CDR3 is TGTGCCAGCAGCAGGACAGCATACACCGGGGAGCTGTTTTTT.

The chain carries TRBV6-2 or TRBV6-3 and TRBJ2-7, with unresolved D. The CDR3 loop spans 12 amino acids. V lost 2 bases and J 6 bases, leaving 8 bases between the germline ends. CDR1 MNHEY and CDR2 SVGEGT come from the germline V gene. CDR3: CASSYTESEQYF. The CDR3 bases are TGTGCCAGCAGTTACACAGAGTCCGAGCAGTACTTC.

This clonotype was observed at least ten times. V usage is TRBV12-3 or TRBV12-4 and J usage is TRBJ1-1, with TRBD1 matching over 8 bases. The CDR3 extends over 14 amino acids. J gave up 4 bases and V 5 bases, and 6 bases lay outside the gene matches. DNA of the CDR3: TGTGCCAGCAGTCTCAGGGGGCCGGGCACTGAAGCTTTCTTT. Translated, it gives CASSLRGPGTEAFF.

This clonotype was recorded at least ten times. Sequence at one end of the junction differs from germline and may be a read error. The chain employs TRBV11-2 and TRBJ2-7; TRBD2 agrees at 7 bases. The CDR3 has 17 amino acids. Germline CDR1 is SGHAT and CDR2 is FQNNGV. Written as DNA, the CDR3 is TGTGCCTGCAGCCCGAAGGGAGGGAGGGCCGGAACTATCGAGCAGTACTTC. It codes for CACSPKGGRAGTIEQYF.

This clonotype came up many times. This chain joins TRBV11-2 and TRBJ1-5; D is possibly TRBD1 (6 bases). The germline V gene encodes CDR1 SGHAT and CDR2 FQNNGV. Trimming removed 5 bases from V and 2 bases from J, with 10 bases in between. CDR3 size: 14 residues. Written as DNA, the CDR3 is TGTGCCAGCAGCAAGGACAGAGGCAATCAGCCCCAGCATTTT. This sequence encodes CASSKDRGNQPQHF.

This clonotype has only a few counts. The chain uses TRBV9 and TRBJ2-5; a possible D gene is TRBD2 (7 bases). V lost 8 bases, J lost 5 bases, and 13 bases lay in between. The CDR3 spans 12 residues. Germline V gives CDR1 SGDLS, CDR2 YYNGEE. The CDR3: CARRGGLETQYF. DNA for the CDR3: TGTGCCAGAAGGGGGGGACTGGAGACCCAGTACTTC.

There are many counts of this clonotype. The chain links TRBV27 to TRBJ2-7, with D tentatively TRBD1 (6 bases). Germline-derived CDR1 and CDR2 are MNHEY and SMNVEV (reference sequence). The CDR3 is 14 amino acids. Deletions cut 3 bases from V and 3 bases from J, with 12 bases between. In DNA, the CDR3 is TGTGCCAGCAGTTTTAGCAGGGGCGACTACGAGCAGTACTTC. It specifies CASSFSRGDYEQYF.

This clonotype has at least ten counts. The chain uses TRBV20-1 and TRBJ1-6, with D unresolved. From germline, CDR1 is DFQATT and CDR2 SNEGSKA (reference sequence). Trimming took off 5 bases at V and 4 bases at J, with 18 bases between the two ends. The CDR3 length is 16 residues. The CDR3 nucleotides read TGCAGTGCTGGGGAGGGCGAGTCCCCTTATAATTCACCCCTCCACTTT. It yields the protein CSAGEGESPYNSPLHF.

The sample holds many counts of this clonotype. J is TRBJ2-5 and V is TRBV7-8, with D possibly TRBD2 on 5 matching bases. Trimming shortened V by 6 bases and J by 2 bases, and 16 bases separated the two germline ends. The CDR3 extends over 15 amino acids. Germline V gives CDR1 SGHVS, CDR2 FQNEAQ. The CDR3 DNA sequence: TGTGCCAGCAGTTCGTCCCCCCGGGGTCAAGAGACCCAGTACTTC. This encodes CASSSSPRGQETQYF.

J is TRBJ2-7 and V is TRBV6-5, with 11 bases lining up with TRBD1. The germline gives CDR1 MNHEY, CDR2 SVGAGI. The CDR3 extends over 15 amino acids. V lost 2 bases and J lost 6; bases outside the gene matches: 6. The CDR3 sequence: CASSYGGQGAGEQYF. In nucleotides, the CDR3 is TGTGCCAGCAGTTACGGCGGACAGGGGGCTGGCGAGCAGTACTTC.

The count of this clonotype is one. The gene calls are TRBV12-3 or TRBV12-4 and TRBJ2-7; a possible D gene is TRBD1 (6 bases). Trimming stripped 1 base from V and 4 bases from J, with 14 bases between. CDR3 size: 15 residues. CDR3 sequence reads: CASSLEGPGAYEQYF. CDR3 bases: TGTGCCAGCAGTTTAGAGGGACCAGGGGCATACGAGCAGTACTTC.

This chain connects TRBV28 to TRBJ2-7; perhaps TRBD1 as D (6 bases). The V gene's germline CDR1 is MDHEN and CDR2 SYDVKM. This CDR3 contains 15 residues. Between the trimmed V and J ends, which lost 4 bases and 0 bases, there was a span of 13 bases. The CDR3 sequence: CASSSPGTYSYEQYF. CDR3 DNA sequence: TGTGCCAGCAGTTCTCCCGGGACATACTCCTACGAGCAGTACTTC. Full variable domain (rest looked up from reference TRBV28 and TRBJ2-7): DVKVTQSSRYLVKRTGEKVFLECVQDMDHENMFWYRQDPGLGLRLIYFSYDVKMKEKGDIPEGYSVSREKKERFSLILESASTNQTSMYLCASSSPGTYSYEQYFGPGTRLTVT.

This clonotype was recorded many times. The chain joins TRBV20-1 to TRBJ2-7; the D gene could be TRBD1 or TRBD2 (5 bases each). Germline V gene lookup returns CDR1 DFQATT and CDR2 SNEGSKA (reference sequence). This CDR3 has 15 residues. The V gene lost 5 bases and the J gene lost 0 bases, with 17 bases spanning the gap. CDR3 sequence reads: CSAFSPRGASYEQYF. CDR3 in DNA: TGCAGTGCTTTTTCACCGAGGGGAGCCTCCTACGAGCAGTACTTC.

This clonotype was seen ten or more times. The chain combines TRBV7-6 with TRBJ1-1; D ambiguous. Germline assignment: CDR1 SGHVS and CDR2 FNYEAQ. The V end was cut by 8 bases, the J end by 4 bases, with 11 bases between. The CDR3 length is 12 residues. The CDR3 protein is CASRSFGTEAFF. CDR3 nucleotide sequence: TGTGCCAGCCGGAGTTTTGGCACTGAAGCTTTCTTT.

The CDR3 bases are TGTGCCAGCAGTTTCATGGCCGTCAATCAGCCCCAGCATTTT. This gives the protein CASSFMAVNQPQHF. The V call is TRBV12-3 or TRBV12-4, the J call TRBJ1-5, with unresolved D. Trimming stripped 3 bases from V and 3 bases from J, with 9 bases between. CDR3 size: 14 residues.

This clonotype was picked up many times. CDR3 in DNA: TGTGCCAGTAGGATCACCGGGACAGGGTACTATGGCTACACCTTC. It translates to CASRITGTGYYGYTF. The V gene is TRBV19, the J gene TRBJ1-2; 9 nucleotides match TRBD1. Germline V CDR1 and CDR2: LNHDA, SQIVND (reference sequence). Germline trimming cut 6 bases from V and 3 bases from J; bases unmatched to any gene: 8. This CDR3 has 15 residues.

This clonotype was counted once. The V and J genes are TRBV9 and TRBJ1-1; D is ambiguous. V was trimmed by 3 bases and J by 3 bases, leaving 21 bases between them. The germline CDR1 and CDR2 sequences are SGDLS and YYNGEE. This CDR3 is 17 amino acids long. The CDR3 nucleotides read TGTGCCAGCAGCGAAGACCCCCAGGACCATGATGACACTGAAGCTTTCTTT. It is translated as CASSEDPQDHDDTEAFF. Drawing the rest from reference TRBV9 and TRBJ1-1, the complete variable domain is DSGVTQTPKHLITATGQRVTLRCSPRSGDLSVYWYQQSLDQGLQFLIQYYNGEERAKGNILERFSAQQFPDLHSELNLSSLELGDSALYFCASSEDPQDHDDTEAFFGQGTRLTVV.

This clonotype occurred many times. CDR3 DNA: TGTGCCAGCAGCTTAGGGACAGACGATCCGTACGAGCAGTACTTC. This encodes CASSLGTDDPYEQYF. V and J are TRBV7-2 and TRBJ2-7; D may be TRBD1 (6 bases). The germline gives CDR1 SGHTA, CDR2 FQGNSA. This CDR3 has 15 amino acids. V gave up 1 base and J gave up 4 bases, with 14 bases separating them.